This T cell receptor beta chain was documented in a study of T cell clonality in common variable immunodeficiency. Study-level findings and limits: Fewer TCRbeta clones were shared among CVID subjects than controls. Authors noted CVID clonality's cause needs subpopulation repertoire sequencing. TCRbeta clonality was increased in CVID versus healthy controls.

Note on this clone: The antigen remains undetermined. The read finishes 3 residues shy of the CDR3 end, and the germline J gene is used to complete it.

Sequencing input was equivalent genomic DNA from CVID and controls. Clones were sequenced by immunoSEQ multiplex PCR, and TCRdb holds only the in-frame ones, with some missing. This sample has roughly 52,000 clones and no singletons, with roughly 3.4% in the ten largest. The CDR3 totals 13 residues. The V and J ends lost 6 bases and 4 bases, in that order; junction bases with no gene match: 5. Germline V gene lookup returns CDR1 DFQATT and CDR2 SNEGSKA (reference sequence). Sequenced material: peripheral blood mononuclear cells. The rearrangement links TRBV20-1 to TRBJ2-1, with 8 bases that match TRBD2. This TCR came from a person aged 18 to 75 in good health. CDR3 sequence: CSAGTSRYNEQFF. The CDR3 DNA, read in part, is TGCAGTGCCGGGACTAGTCGGTACAATGAG.